This T cell receptor (beta chain) emerged from a study of cytomegalovirus exposure and HLA in healthy donors. PCR was performed using 60 Vbeta and 13 Jbeta primers. Profiled with immunoSEQ multiplex PCR; TCRdb holds only in-frame clones, not every one. The repertoire holds around 190,000 clones, with about 69% as singletons. To note about this clone: Antigen: not known.

This CDR3 is built from 13 residues. Trimming cost V 5 bases and J 9 bases, with 16 bases left between them. Germline CDR1 reads SGHNT; CDR2 reads YENEEA. General study findings and limits: Around 18,000 TCR beta sequences were associated with HLA alleles at 0.05 false discovery rate in a later analysis.

The chain is built from TRBV11-3 and TRBJ2-5; possibly TRBD2 for D (5 bases). Sequencing input: PBMCs. The sequence came from a man aged 25-40 years in good health and CMV-seropositive. The CDR3 DNA sequence: TGTGCCAGCAGCCGTCCCTATCGGAGGTCCCAGTACTTC. As protein: CASSRPYRRSQYF.